The rows below give T cell receptor beta chains drawn from one sample of a study of human thymus T cells. Clones were sequenced by immunoSEQ multiplex PCR, and TCRdb holds only the in-frame ones, with some missing. The table shows about 46,000 clones, with about 95% occurring only once. Sequenced input: blood. Source of these receptors: a girl less than two years old with a congenital heart defect but otherwise immunologically healthy. The conserved cysteine and the conserved F or W are not part of the CDR3 here.

V | CDR3
TRBV7-8 | ASSPGTSGHNEQF
TRBV7-9 | ASSFSSLSGSYEQY
TRBV4-3 | ASSQHRTATDTQY
TRBV7-9 | ASSLERYQETQY
TRBV5-1 | ASSRTSGSYEQY
TRBV29-1 | SSRDTTNYGYT
TRBV19 | ASSTRLAGGSIQF
TRBV28 | ASSLHGEHQPQH
TRBV7-2 | ASSLNSGGLKSIQY
TRBV4-1 | ASSPYRGSSYEQY